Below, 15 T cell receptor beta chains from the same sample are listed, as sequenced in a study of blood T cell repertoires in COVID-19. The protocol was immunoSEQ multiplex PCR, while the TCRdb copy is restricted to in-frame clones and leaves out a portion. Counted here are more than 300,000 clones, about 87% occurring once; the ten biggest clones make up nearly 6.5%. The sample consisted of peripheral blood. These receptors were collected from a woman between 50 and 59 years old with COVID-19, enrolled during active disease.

The CDR3 spells CASSLGLAVGDRQFF. DNA for the CDR3: TGTGCCAGCAGCTTAGGACTAGCGGTGGGGGATAGGCAGTTCTTC. This chain links TRBV7-2 with TRBJ2-1; 9 bases map to TRBD2. With V trimmed by 1 base and J by 12 bases, 10 bases remained unmatched. The CDR3 loop spans 15 amino acids. Germline V gene lookup returns CDR1 SGHTA and CDR2 FQGNSA.

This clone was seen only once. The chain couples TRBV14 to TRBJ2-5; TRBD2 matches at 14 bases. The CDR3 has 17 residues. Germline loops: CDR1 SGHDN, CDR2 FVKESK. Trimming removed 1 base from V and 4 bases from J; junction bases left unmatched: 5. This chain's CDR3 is CASSQGGTSGRAETQYF. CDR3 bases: TGTGCCAGCAGCCAAGGCGGGACTAGCGGGAGAGCAGAGACCCAGTACTTC.

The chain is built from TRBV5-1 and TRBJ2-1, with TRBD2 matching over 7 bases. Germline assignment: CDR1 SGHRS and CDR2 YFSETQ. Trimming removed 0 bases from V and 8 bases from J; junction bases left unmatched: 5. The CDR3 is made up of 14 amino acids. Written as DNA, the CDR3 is TGCGCCAGCAGCTTGGCGGGGGGTGTTGATGAGCAGTTCTTC. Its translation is CASSLAGGVDEQFF. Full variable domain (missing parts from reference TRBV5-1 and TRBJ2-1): KAGVTQTPRYLIKTRGQQVTLSCSPISGHRSVSWYQQTPGQGLQFLFEYFSETQRNKGNFPGRFSGRQFSNSRSEMNVSTLELGDSALYLCASSLAGGVDEQFFGPGTRLTVL.

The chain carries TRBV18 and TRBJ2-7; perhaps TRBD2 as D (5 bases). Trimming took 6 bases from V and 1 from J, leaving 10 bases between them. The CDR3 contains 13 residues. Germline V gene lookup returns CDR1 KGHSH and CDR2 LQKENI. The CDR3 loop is CASSVRGSYEQYF. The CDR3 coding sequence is TGTGCCAGCTCGGTACGAGGGTCCTACGAGCAGTACTTC.

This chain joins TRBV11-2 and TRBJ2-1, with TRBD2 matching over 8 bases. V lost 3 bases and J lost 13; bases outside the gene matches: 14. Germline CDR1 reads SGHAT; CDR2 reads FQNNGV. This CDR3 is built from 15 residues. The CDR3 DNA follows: TGTGCCAGCAGCTTCATACCGGGACTAGGAATACATCAGTTCTTC. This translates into CASSFIPGLGIHQFF.

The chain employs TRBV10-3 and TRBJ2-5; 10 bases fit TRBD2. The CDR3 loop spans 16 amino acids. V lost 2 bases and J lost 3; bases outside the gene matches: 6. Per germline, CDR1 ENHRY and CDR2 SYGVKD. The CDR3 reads CAISEITSGAKETQYF. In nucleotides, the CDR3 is TGTGCCATCAGTGAGATCACTAGCGGGGCAAAAGAGACCCAGTACTTC.

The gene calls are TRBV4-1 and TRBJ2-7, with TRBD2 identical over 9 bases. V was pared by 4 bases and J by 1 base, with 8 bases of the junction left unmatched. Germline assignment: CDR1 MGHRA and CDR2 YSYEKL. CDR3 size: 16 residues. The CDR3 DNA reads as TGCGCCAGCAGCCCAGCTATAGCGGGAGCGTCCTACGAGCAGTACTTC. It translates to CASSPAIAGASYEQYF.

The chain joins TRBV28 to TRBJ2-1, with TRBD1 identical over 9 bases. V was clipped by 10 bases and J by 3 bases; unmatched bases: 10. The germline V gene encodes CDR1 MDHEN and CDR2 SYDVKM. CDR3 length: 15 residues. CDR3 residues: CATNPGTGYYNEQFF. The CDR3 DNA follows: TGTGCCACCAACCCCGGGACAGGGTACTACAATGAGCAGTTCTTC.

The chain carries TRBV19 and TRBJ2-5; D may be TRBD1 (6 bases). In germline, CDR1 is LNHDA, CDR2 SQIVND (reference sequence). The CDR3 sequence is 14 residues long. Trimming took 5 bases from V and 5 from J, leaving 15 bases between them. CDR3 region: CASSVLGGWETQYF. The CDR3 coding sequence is TGTGCCAGTAGTGTTTTAGGGGGTTGGGAGACCCAGTACTTC.

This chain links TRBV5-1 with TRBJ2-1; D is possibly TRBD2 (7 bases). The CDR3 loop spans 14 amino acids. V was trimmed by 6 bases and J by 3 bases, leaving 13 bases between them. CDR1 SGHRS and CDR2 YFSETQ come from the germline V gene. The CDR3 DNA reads TGCGCCAGCAAGGCCGGGGGGCACTACAATGAGCAGTTCTTC. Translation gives CASKAGGHYNEQFF.

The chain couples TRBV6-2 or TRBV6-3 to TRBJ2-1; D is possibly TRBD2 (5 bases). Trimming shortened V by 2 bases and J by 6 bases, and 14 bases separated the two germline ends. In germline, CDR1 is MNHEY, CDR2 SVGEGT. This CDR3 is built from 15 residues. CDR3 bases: TGTGCCAGCAGTTACCCCGCGCGGACTGGCAATGAGCAGTTCTTC. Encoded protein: CASSYPARTGNEQFF.

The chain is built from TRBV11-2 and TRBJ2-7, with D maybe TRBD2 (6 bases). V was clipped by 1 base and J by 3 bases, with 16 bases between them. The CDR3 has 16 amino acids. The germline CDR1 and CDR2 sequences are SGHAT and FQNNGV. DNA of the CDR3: TGTGCCAGCAGCTTAGTAGATCCGGGAGTACGCTACGAGCAGTACTTC. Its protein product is CASSLVDPGVRYEQYF.

CDR3 amino acids: CASSHGPTGGNLLSPLHF. CDR3 DNA: TGCGCCAGCAGTCACGGTCCGACAGGGGGCAATCTGCTATCACCCCTCCACTTT. J is TRBJ1-6 and V is TRBV23-1; 10 bases are shared with TRBD1. TRBV23-1 is known as an ORF, though its function is uncertain. The V and J ends lost 3 bases and 10 bases, in that order; junction bases with no gene match: 15. This CDR3 region has 18 residues.

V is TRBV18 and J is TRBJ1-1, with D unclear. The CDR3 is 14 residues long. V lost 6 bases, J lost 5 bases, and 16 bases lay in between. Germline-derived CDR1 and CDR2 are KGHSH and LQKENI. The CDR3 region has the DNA TGTGCCAGCTCGCCTGCCCGAGGCCAGACTGAAGCTTTCTTT. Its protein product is CASSPARGQTEAFF.

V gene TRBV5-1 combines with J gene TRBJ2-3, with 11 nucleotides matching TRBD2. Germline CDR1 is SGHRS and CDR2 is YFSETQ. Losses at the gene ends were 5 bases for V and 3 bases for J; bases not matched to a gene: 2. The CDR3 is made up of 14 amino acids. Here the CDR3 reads CASRLAGDTDTQYF. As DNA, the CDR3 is TGCGCCAGCAGACTAGCGGGAGATACAGATACGCAGTATTTT.